This TCR beta chain was identified in a study of blood T cell repertoires in COVID-19. Authors' processing steps: How many nucleated cells were present was estimated from reference gene primer amplification. Assay: immunoSEQ multiplex PCR; the TCRdb copy retains only in-frame clones and omits some. V and J calls and clone size are as listed in that table; D and trimming were resolved from the DNA. The profile covers approximately 280,000 clones, with approximately 91% appearing a single time and approximately 2.2% taken by the ten largest. The CDR3 contains 12 residues. V lost 3 bases, J lost 8 bases, and 10 bases lay in between. The V gene's germline CDR1 is MNHEY and CDR2 SVGAGI.

This chain joins TRBV6-5 and TRBJ1-1, with D uncertain. Material for sequencing was peripheral blood. This sequence was found in a man aged 45-60 years with acute or convalescent COVID-19. The CDR3 DNA follows: TGTGCCAGCAGTTATAGTCGGGGAGAAGCTTTCTTT. Protein product: CASSYSRGEAFF.